This T cell receptor beta chain came from a study of T cell repertoires in cytomegalovirus infection. Across the whole study: Recently identified HLA-C-restricted CMV epitopes and well-studied HLA-B-restricted CMV epitopes were used by the study. Shared public TCR beta signatures pointed to both CMV infection and a matching HLA type. Study-level results: CMV-specific HLA-C-restricted TCR beta clonotypes dominated the ex vivo response. People with CMV and the relevant HLA were identified by cumulative public TCR beta family frequency.

TCRdb re-analysed the reads in MiXCR, keeping a single row per CDR3 protein. The sample yields roughly 570,000 distinct CDR3 sequences, 40% seen once. Trimming took 6 bases from V and 3 from J; bases not matched to a gene: 11. The CDR3 has 16 amino acids. This clonotype turned up a few times. Its antigen is not identified. The clonotype originates from a human donor in good health (CMV status not recorded). Some clones in this sample may be carry-over from other donors' samples. The chain combines TRBV12-3 or TRBV12-4 with TRBJ2-1, with 7 bases fitting TRBD1. The input for sequencing was cultured PBMCs, taken from culture after CMV antigen stimulation. This chain's CDR3 is CASSRGEGAGYNEQFF. CDR3 nucleotides: TGTGCCAGCAGCCGGGGAGAGGGGGCGGGCTACAATGAGCAGTTCTTC.